Below are 31 T cell receptor beta chains sequenced from a single sample in a study of T cells in Graves' hyperthyroidism and ophthalmopathy (dated 2019 in TCRdb). Preparation of the library involved multiplex PCR. The sequencer listed for this sample is Illumina HiSeq 2000. The TCR beta CDR3 regions were amplified from the RNA transcripts. A first-round RT-PCR of the TCR CDR3 used the HTBI primer set with the Qiagen OneStep RT-PCR kit. The raw public reads went through TCRdb reprocessing: fastp at Q25, MiXCR clone calling, in-frame beta chains kept. Each CDR3 protein gets just one entry, which takes the most common genes and DNA from the rows behind it. Counted in this sample were some 210,000 distinct CDR3 sequences; 15% to 20% of them appeared once. The ten top clones hold roughly 53% of the sample. The sequencing input was blood. The receptors derive from a man aged 45-60 years with Graves' hyperthyroidism.

The chain recombines TRBV28 with TRBJ1-6, with 9 positions matching TRBD1. Germline CDR1 is MDHEN and CDR2 is SYDVKM. This CDR3 comprises 12 residues. Unmatched junction bases numbered 5, after V lost 5 bases and J lost 15 bases. The CDR3 bases are TGTGCCAGCAGTGCCTCGGACAGGGGCCTCCACTTT. It yields the protein CASSASDRGLHF.

This clonotype was counted ten times or more. V and J are TRBV28 and TRBJ2-7; 7 positions agree with TRBD1. V was pared by 2 bases and J by 4 bases, with 11 bases of the junction left unmatched. Germline CDR1 is MDHEN and CDR2 is SYDVKM. This CDR3 spans 16 amino acids. DNA of the CDR3: TGTGCCAGCAGTTTACGGTCTCGGCACAGGGGATACGAGCAGTACTTC. This encodes CASSLRSRHRGYEQYF.

This clonotype was observed once. The genes are TRBV9 and TRBJ1-1, with D possibly matching TRBD1 (6 bases). The germline V gene encodes CDR1 SGDLS and CDR2 YYNGEE. CDR3 length equals 13 residues. The germline V and J ends were trimmed by 0 bases and 6 bases, with 9 bases remaining between them. CDR3 sequence reads: CASSVDQGSEAFF. Written as DNA, the CDR3 is TGTGCCAGCAGCGTAGACCAGGGGTCTGAAGCTTTCTTT.

As regards this clonotype: A much more abundant neighbour one base away suggests this may be a read error. The chain links TRBV6-5 to TRBJ2-2; 11 bases fit TRBD2. Germline V CDR1 and CDR2: MNHEY, SVGAGI. The CDR3 extends over 16 amino acids. The J segment lost 5 bases and the V segment lost 4 bases, leaving 6 bases of the junction unmatched. The DNA for the CDR3 is TGTGCCAGCAGTTGCGGGACTAGCGGTATTACCGGGGAGCTGTTTTTT. It yields the protein CASSCGTSGITGELFF.

This chain uses TRBV20-1 with TRBJ1-6; a possible D gene is TRBD1 (5 bases). The CDR3 loop spans 14 amino acids. Trimming removed 0 bases at V and 6 bases at J, with 9 bases between. Looked up from germline, CDR1 is DFQATT and CDR2 is SNEGSKA (reference sequence). Written as DNA, the CDR3 is TGCAGTGCTAGAGAGGCAGGGCCTAATTCACCCCTCCACTTT. Translation: CSAREAGPNSPLHF.

There are a few counts of this clonotype. The rearrangement uses TRBV20-1 and TRBJ2-5; TRBD2 matches at 11 bases. The CDR3 totals 16 residues. Unmatched junction bases numbered 6, after V lost 0 bases and J lost 3 bases. Germline V gene lookup returns CDR1 DFQATT and CDR2 SNEGSKA (reference sequence). The CDR3 coding sequence is TGCAGTGCTAGAGATCCTAGCGGGGGGAAAAAAGAGACCCAGTACTTC. Translated: CSARDPSGGKKETQYF.

V and J are TRBV5-1 and TRBJ2-5, with 7 bases lining up with TRBD1. The CDR3 is 14 residues long. Germline CDR1 is SGHRS and CDR2 is YFSETQ. With V trimmed by 3 bases and J by 5 bases, 7 bases remained unmatched. The CDR3 is CASSWDSAGETQYF. Here the CDR3 DNA reads TGCGCCAGCAGCTGGGACAGCGCCGGGGAGACCCAGTACTTC.

This clonotype occurred once. The genes are TRBV24-1 and TRBJ2-5; possible D gene TRBD1, 6 bases. With 4 bases removed from V and 9 bases from J, the gap between germline ends came to 20 bases. The CDR3 sequence is 15 residues long. CDR1 is KGHDR, CDR2 SFDVKD, per germline. CDR3 region: CATSEGDTRSGAQYF. The CDR3, as DNA: TGTGCCACCAGTGAGGGGGACACCCGCTCCGGCGCCCAGTACTTC.

This clonotype was counted between two and nine times. The junction shows a germline mismatch at one end, possibly a read error. The chain uses TRBV28 and TRBJ2-1; 7 nucleotides match TRBD1. This CDR3 has 14 amino acids. Germline V gives CDR1 MDHEN, CDR2 SYDVKM. The DNA for the CDR3 is TGTGCCAGCAGTCCCTTAACAGGGGACAAAGAGCAGTTCTTC. It specifies CASSPLTGDKEQFF.

The chain recombines TRBV9 with TRBJ2-3, with TRBD2 matching over 14 bases. The CDR3 length is 16 residues. V was clipped by 3 bases and J by 6 bases; unmatched bases: 6. Germline CDR1 and CDR2: SGDLS and YYNGEE. CDR3 sequence (DNA): TGTGCCAGCAGCGAGGGACTAGCGGGAGCTTCGGATACGCAGTATTTT. Residues: CASSEGLAGASDTQYF.

The J gene is TRBJ2-7, the V gene TRBV6-1; D tentatively fits TRBD1 or TRBD2 (5 bases each). This CDR3 region has 14 residues. The V gene's germline CDR1 is MNHNS and CDR2 SASEGT. V was trimmed by 5 bases and J by 4 bases, leaving 15 bases between them. CDR3 residues: CASSLRDGGYEQYF. CDR3 nucleotide sequence: TGTGCCAGCAGTCTCCGGGACGGCGGATACGAGCAGTACTTC.

The rearrangement links TRBV7-3 to TRBJ2-3, with D possibly matching TRBD2 (6 bases). From germline, CDR1 is SGHTA and CDR2 FQGTGA. Trimming removed 4 bases at V and 7 bases at J, with 12 bases between. CDR3 length: 13 residues. Here the CDR3 reads CASSSSSAHTQYF. CDR3 nucleotide sequence: TGTGCCAGCAGCTCATCTAGCGCACATACGCAGTATTTT.

This clonotype was detected many times. The chain couples TRBV2 to TRBJ1-5, with unresolved D. Germline V gene data show CDR1 as SNHLY and CDR2 as FYNNEI. V was trimmed by 3 bases and J by 7 bases, leaving 13 bases between them. The CDR3 contains 14 residues. Here the CDR3 DNA reads TGTGCCAGCAGTGATAAAGAAGCATGGCAGCCCCAGCATTTT. Translated, it gives CASSDKEAWQPQHF. Looking up the rest from reference TRBV2 and TRBJ1-5 gives the full variable domain: EPEVTQTPSHQVTQMGQEVILRCVPISNHLYFYWYRQILGQKVEFLVSFYNNEISEKSEIFDDQFSVERPDGSNFTLKIRSTKLEDSAMYFCASSDKEAWQPQHFGDGTRLSIL.

There are a few counts of this clonotype. The chain has TRBV4-3 and TRBJ2-7, with D maybe TRBD1 (5 bases). The ends were cut back, 0 bases at V and 5 bases at J, with 14 bases in the middle. Germline CDR1 and CDR2: LGHNA and YSLEER. The CDR3 consists of 15 residues. The CDR3 DNA sequence: TGCGCCAGCAGCCAAGAATCGGCAGGGATCCACGAGCAGTACTTC. It yields the protein CASSQESAGIHEQYF.

The chain has TRBV6-1 and TRBJ2-7; TRBD2 agrees at 7 bases. CDR3 length: 15 residues. CDR1 and CDR2 (germline): MNHNS, SASEGT. Germline trimming cut 2 bases from V and 1 base from J; bases unmatched to any gene: 5. Here the CDR3 DNA reads TGTGCCAGCAGTGAAAGGCCTAGCGGTTCCTACGAGCAGTACTTC. It is translated as CASSERPSGSYEQYF.

This clonotype showed up many times. The chain recombines TRBV5-5 with TRBJ1-1; 8 nucleotides match TRBD1. CDR3 length equals 14 residues. The J segment lost 7 bases and the V segment lost 2 bases, leaving 7 bases of the junction unmatched. Looked up from germline, CDR1 is SGHKS and CDR2 is YYEKEE (reference sequence). CDR3 residues: CASSLSGDRGEAFF. The DNA for the CDR3 is TGTGCCAGCAGCTTATCGGGCGACAGGGGTGAAGCTTTCTTT.

V is TRBV5-1 and J is TRBJ2-7, with D possibly TRBD1 on 7 matching bases. Trimming cost V 5 bases and J 6 bases, with 18 bases left between them. CDR1 is SGHRS and CDR2 is YFSETQ in the germline V gene. The CDR3 contains 14 residues. The CDR3 bases are TGCGCCAGCAGTCTCCGGGTTCAGGGGGGCGAGCAGTACTTC. Translated: CASSLRVQGGEQYF.

This clonotype was counted a few times. V and J are TRBV30 and TRBJ2-5, with TRBD1 matching 9 bases. The CDR3 loop spans 13 amino acids. Germline lookup yields CDR1 GTSNPN and CDR2 SVGIG (reference sequence). The ends lost 1 base at V and 4 bases at J; junction bases unmatched: 1. CDR3 nucleotide sequence: TGTGCCTGGAGTGGACAGGGGGTAGAGACCCAGTACTTC. This codes for CAWSGQGVETQYF.

This chain uses TRBV5-1 with TRBJ2-1; 7 positions match TRBD1. J lost 0 bases, V lost 3 bases, and 15 bases had no gene match. The CDR3 totals 19 residues. Germline V gene sequence: CDR1 SGHRS, CDR2 YFSETQ. The CDR3 protein is CASSSGGGQAIRSYNEQFF. The CDR3 DNA reads TGCGCCAGCAGCTCCGGAGGAGGACAGGCTATACGCTCCTACAATGAGCAGTTCTTC.

The rearrangement uses TRBV18 and TRBJ2-7; TRBD2 agrees at 11 bases. The CDR3 runs 15 residues. With 4 bases clipped from V and 1 base from J, the junction kept 3 bases outside the gene matches. Germline V gives CDR1 KGHSH, CDR2 LQKENI. CDR3 sequence (DNA): TGTGCCAGCTCACGGGGACTAGCGGAATCCTACGAGCAGTACTTC. Translated, it gives CASSRGLAESYEQYF. Full variable domain (outside the CDR3, taken from reference TRBV18 and TRBJ2-7): NAGVMQNPRHLVRRRGQEARLRCSPMKGHSHVYWYRQLPEEGLKFMVYLQKENIIDESGMPKERFSAEFPKEGPSILRIQQVVRGDSAAYFCASSRGLAESYEQYFGPGTRLTVT.

Worth noting for this clonotype: At one boundary the junction diverges from the germline segment, which might be a read error. The CDR3 DNA follows: TGCGCCAGCGGCCAAGACGCGGGGGAGGCTTTCTTT. It yields the protein CASGQDAGEAFF. J is TRBJ1-1 and V is TRBV4-3; TRBD1 might be the D (5 bases). Germline loops: CDR1 LGHNA, CDR2 YSLEER. CDR3 length equals 12 residues.

This chain links TRBV20-1 with TRBJ1-6, with a possible D match to TRBD1 (6 bases). The germline V gene has CDR1 DFQATT and CDR2 SNEGSKA (reference sequence). The CDR3 spans 13 residues. Trimming pared 5 bases from V and 8 bases from J, leaving 13 bases between. The CDR3 sequence is CSARTGIDSPLHF. DNA for the CDR3: TGCAGTGCTCGTACAGGGATTGATTCACCCCTCCACTTT.

There are a few counts of this clonotype. This chain uses TRBV6-1 with TRBJ2-5, with TRBD1 matching over 7 bases. V shed 3 bases, J shed 7 bases, and the junction held 8 bases outside the gene matches. The CDR3 has 14 amino acids. Germline V CDR1 and CDR2: MNHNS, SASEGT. The CDR3 nucleotides read TGTGCCAGCAGTGAGACAGGGTGGGCAAGGACCCAGTACTTC. This codes for CASSETGWARTQYF.

This clonotype was seen a handful of times. The chain is built from TRBV4-1 and TRBJ1-1, with TRBD1 identical over 8 bases. The length of the CDR3 is 15 residues. V lost 3 bases, J lost 0 bases, and 3 bases stayed unmatched. CDR1 and CDR2 from the germline V gene are MGHRA and YSYEKL. The CDR3 loop reads CASSQTGEMNTEAFF. CDR3 DNA sequence: TGCGCCAGCAGCCAGACAGGGGAAATGAACACTGAAGCTTTCTTT.

This clonotype was seen repeatedly, ten times or more. This chain connects TRBV20-1 to TRBJ2-5, with 7 bases aligning to TRBD2. The CDR3 consists of 11 residues. Germline V gene sequence: CDR1 DFQATT, CDR2 SNEGSKA (reference sequence). Trimming removed 1 base from V and 8 bases from J; junction bases left unmatched: 1. This CDR3 reads CSARAGGTQYF. The CDR3 DNA reads TGCAGTGCTAGAGCGGGGGGAACCCAGTACTTC.

The chain uses TRBV7-2 and TRBJ1-1, with D possibly being TRBD1 (5 bases). The CDR3 spans 15 residues. V shed 3 bases and J shed 11 bases, with 22 bases lying between them. The V gene's germline CDR1 is SGHTA and CDR2 FQGNSA. The CDR3 sequence: CASSFVPRDSKGAFF. The CDR3 DNA sequence: TGTGCCAGCAGCTTTGTTCCCCGCGACAGTAAAGGCGCTTTCTTT.

Concerning this clonotype: This may stem from a read error, because a much larger clone lies one nucleotide away. The rearrangement uses TRBV2 and TRBJ2-1, with 7 bases that match TRBD2. Per the germline V gene, CDR1 is SNHLY and CDR2 is FYNNEI. CDR3 length equals 14 residues. The CDR3 here is CASSEWREYSEQFF. CDR3 coding DNA: TGTGCCAGCAGTGAATGGCGGGAGTACAGTGAGCAGTTCTTC.

This clonotype was recorded at least ten times. The chain has TRBV25-1 and TRBJ2-7; D call uncertain. V lost 3 bases, J lost 6 bases, and 15 bases lay in between. CDR3 length: 14 amino acids. Germline V gene lookup returns CDR1 MGHDK and CDR2 SYGVNS. CDR3 residues: CASSDLSIPSEQYF. The DNA of the CDR3 is TGTGCCAGCAGTGACCTTTCAATCCCCAGCGAGCAGTACTTC.

This clonotype was counted many times. The rearrangement joins TRBV20-1 to TRBJ2-7; 11 bases match TRBD2. This CDR3 comprises 14 residues. Germline CDR1 is DFQATT and CDR2 is SNEGSKA (reference sequence). The junction had 1 base not matched to a gene; V was cut back by 1 base and J by 2 bases. CDR3 nucleotides: TGCAGTGCTAGAGTTAGCGGGAGGGCCTACGAGCAGTACTTC. Protein: CSARVSGRAYEQYF.

This clonotype came up a few times. In nucleotides, the CDR3 is TGTGCCAGCAGCTTACTGGGACGGATCATGAACACTGAAGCTTTCTTT. Its protein is CASSLLGRIMNTEAFF. V is TRBV7-9 and J is TRBJ1-1, with D tentatively TRBD1 (5 bases). Germline loops: CDR1 SEHNR, CDR2 FQNEAQ (reference sequence). Trimming removed 2 bases at V and 0 bases at J, with 13 bases between. The CDR3 totals 16 residues.

The gene calls are TRBV7-9 and TRBJ2-3; TRBD2 matches at 11 bases. The CDR3 is 15 amino acids. Germline loops: CDR1 SEHNR, CDR2 FQNEAQ (reference sequence). The trim removed 4 bases at V and 3 bases at J, leaving 3 bases unmatched. For the CDR3, the DNA is TGTGCCAGCAGCTATTGGACTAGCGGGACAGATACGCAGTATTTT. It is translated as CASSYWTSGTDTQYF.